Listed below are T cell receptor beta chains from one sample, sequenced in a study of T-cell reconstitution after alpha-beta-depleted transplantation in children. TCRdb re-derived calls from the PCR reads in MiXCR, one entry per CDR3 protein. The table has about 640,000 distinct CDR3 sequences, over 10% seen once; the top ten hold around 2.2%. Sequenced here: PBMCs, mostly from graft donor cells, sampled 360 days after TCRalphabeta/CD19-depleted stem cell transplant. These receptors came from a male patient aged 10 to 17 who had a stem cell transplant for acute myeloid leukemia, so the T cells may come from the graft donor. The CDR3 runs from the conserved cysteine through the conserved F or W. D genes are given only for firm matches. The size entry is marked missing in some rows and otherwise reads once, few, many or a size class.

size,J,V,D,DNA,CDR3
.,TRBJ2-1,TRBV12-3/TRBV12-4,.,TGTGCCAGCAGTTTAGGATACGGGCCGGAGTTCTTC,CASSLGYGPEFF
many,TRBJ2-3,TRBV3-1,TRBD2,TGTGCCAGCAGCCCTAGCGGGAGCTGGGGAGATACGCAGTATTTT,CASSPSGSWGDTQYF
few,TRBJ2-2,TRBV12-3/TRBV12-4,TRBD2,TGTGCCAGCAGTTTACCGGGGGGGCAATCCGGGGAGCTGTTTTTT,CASSLPGGQSGELFF
.,TRBJ2-1,TRBV20-1,.,TGCAGTGCTACGTTTGCCGGGAATGAGCAGTTCTTC,CSATFAGNEQFF
.,TRBJ2-3,TRBV9,.,TGTGCCAGCAGCGACAGGTACACAGATACGCAGTATTTT,CASSDRYTDTQYF
.,TRBJ1-4,TRBV11-2,TRBD1,TGTGCCAGCAGCTTAGATGGGGGACAGGGATCCGAAAAACTGTTTTTT,CASSLDGGQGSEKLFF
.,TRBJ2-7,TRBV10-3,.,TGTGCCATCAGTGAGGGAACCCTGTCCTCCTACGAGCAGTACTTC,CAISEGTLSSYEQYF
.,TRBJ2-4,TRBV3-1,.,TGTGCCAGCACCCTAAGACAGGGAGGGACCCCAAACATTCAGTACTTC,CASTLRQGGTPNIQYF
few,TRBJ2-5,TRBV7-2,.,TGTGCCAGCAGTCGCACGACAGGTGGGGAGACCCAGTACTTC,CASSRTTGGETQYF
few,TRBJ2-7,TRBV29-1,TRBD2,TGCAGTTACCGGGGGGGTCCCCTCTACGAGCAGTACTTC,CSYRGGPLYEQYF
.,TRBJ2-7,TRBV29-1,.,TGCAGCGTTGTGGACATCTCCTACGAGCAGTACTTC,CSVVDISYEQYF
.,TRBJ2-7,TRBV7-2,.,TGTGCCAGCAGCTACTCAGGGAATGAAGACTACGAGCAGTACTTC,CASSYSGNEDYEQYF
many,TRBJ2-3,TRBV29-1,TRBD2,TGCAGCGCCACCAGACTAGCGGTTTCAGATACGCAGTATTTT,CSATRLAVSDTQYF
few,TRBJ2-1,TRBV11-3,TRBD2,TGTGCCAGCGCAACCTCAAGCGGGATCCTCAATGAGCAGTTCTTC,CASATSSGILNEQFF
many,TRBJ1-2,TRBV12-5,TRBD1,TGTGCTAGTGGATCCGGACAGGGATTTTATGGCTACACCTTC,CASGSGQGFYGYTF
.,TRBJ2-7,TRBV12-3/TRBV12-4,.,TGTGCCAGCACCACCGGGACCAACGGCTACGAGCAGTACTTC,CASTTGTNGYEQYF
.,TRBJ2-3,TRBV4-3,.,TGCGCCAGCAGACGGGGACTCGCCACAGATACGCAGTATTTT,CASRRGLATDTQYF
few,TRBJ2-7,TRBV20-1,.,TGCAGTGCCGGACTACAGGGGATAGGGTACGAGCAGTACTTC,CSAGLQGIGYEQYF
.,TRBJ2-3,TRBV12-3/TRBV12-4,TRBD2,TGTGCCAGCAGTCACTCGGGACTAGCGTATGCAGATACGCAGTATTTT,CASSHSGLAYADTQYF
many,TRBJ2-5,TRBV10-3,.,TGTGCCATCAGTGTCTGGGGACGCTGGGGAGAGACCCAGTACTTC,CAISVWGRWGETQYF
many,TRBJ2-3,TRBV11-2,TRBD2,TGTGCCAGCAGCTTAGTAATAGCTAGCGGGAGTAAGTCTGGCACAGATACGCAGTATTTT,CASSLVIASGSKSGTDTQYF
many,TRBJ2-3,TRBV11-2,.,TGTGCCAGCAGCTTATCCAGGACCCCCACAGATACGCAGTATTTT,CASSLSRTPTDTQYF
.,TRBJ2-1,TRBV6-2/TRBV6-3,.,TGTGCCAGCAGAAGTACAGGGTACAATGAGCAGTTCTTC,CASRSTGYNEQFF
.,TRBJ2-2,TRBV6-5,.,TGTGCCAGCAGTTACTCGTCAGGGATCTCGAACACCGGGGAGCTGTTTTTT,CASSYSSGISNTGELFF
.,TRBJ2-1,TRBV20-1,TRBD2,TGCAGTGCTAGGGGGGCGGTTAGCGGGAGTCTCTACAATGAGCAGTTCTTC,CSARGAVSGSLYNEQFF
.,TRBJ2-1,TRBV28,.,TGTGCCAGCAGTTACACGGGGGAATGGTCTTACAATGAGCAGTTCTTC,CASSYTGEWSYNEQFF
once,TRBJ2-1,TRBV4-3,TRBD2,TGCGCCAGCAGCCAAGGGGCTAGCGGGTACTCCTACAATGAGCAGTTCTTC,CASSQGASGYSYNEQFF
many,TRBJ2-7,TRBV20-1,TRBD1,TGCAGTGCCGGGACAGGGAACTTCTACGAGCAGTACTTC,CSAGTGNFYEQYF
few,TRBJ2-7,TRBV29-1,.,TGCAGCGTTGTGAAGCGGGACATCTCCTACGAGCAGTACTTC,CSVVKRDISYEQYF
.,TRBJ2-1,TRBV7-2,.,TGTGCCAGCAAAGTACGGGAATACTCCTACAATGAGCAGTTCTTC,CASKVREYSYNEQFF
few,TRBJ2-1,TRBV2,.,TGTGCCAGCAGTGGGACGCGAGCAGCGTCCTACAATGAGCAGTTCTTC,CASSGTRAASYNEQFF
many,TRBJ2-7,TRBV29-1,TRBD2,TGCAGCGTGTGGGAGGGGCACTCCTACGAGCAGTACTTC,CSVWEGHSYEQYF
few,TRBJ2-3,TRBV7-3,TRBD2,TGTGCCAGCAGCGCCCCGGGACTAGACACAGATACGCAGTATTTT,CASSAPGLDTDTQYF
many,TRBJ2-1,TRBV3-1,.,TGTGCCAGCAGCCAAGGCCCCGACAGAAACAATGAGCAGTTCTTC,CASSQGPDRNNEQFF
.,TRBJ2-3,TRBV3-1,.,TGTGCCAGCAGCCAAGATCCCATCAGCACAGATACGCAGTATTTT,CASSQDPISTDTQYF
.,TRBJ2-2,TRBV7-9,.,TGTGCCAGCAGCTTGTATCCCCTAAAAACCGGGGAGCTGTTTTTT,CASSLYPLKTGELFF
.,TRBJ1-2,TRBV5-5,.,TGTGCCAGCAGCTACCCTGGCCGAACTAACTATGGCTACACCTTC,CASSYPGRTNYGYTF
few,TRBJ2-3,TRBV20-1,TRBD1,TGCAGTGCTAGTCGCCGGACAGGGACGATGACAGATACGCAGTATTTT,CSASRRTGTMTDTQYF